What follows are 11 T cell receptor beta chains derived from one specimen sequenced in a study of blood T cell repertoires in COVID-19. The repertoire was sequenced with immunoSEQ multiplex PCR; TCRdb's copy has only in-frame clones and lacks some. This table has around 280,000 clones, around nine tenths appearing once. Sequencing was carried out using PBMCs or T cells enriched from blood (not recorded which). The receptors come from a woman aged 40 to 49 who had recovered from COVID-19.

As for this clone: The sample contains more than one DNA sequence encoding this CDR3. V is TRBV7-9 and J is TRBJ2-3; 7 bases fit TRBD1. V gave up 0 bases and J gave up 4 bases; unmatched junction bases: 1. The CDR3 has 14 amino acids. Looked up from germline, CDR1 is SEHNR and CDR2 is FQNEAQ (reference sequence). The CDR3 region is CASSLAQGADTQYF. CDR3 in DNA: TGTGCCAGCAGCTTAGCGCAGGGGGCAGATACGCAGTATTTT. Looking up the rest from reference TRBV7-9 and TRBJ2-3 gives the full variable domain: DTGVSQNPRHKITKRGQNVTFRCDPISEHNRLYWYRQTLGQGPEFLTYFQNEAQLEKSRLLSDRFSAERPKGSFSTLEIQRTEQGDSAMYLCASSLAQGADTQYFGPGTRLTVL.

The chain combines TRBV7-2 with TRBJ1-6; no clear D. Germline V lookup: CDR1 SGHTA, CDR2 FQGNSA. V shed 6 bases and J shed 9 bases, with 18 bases lying between them. The CDR3 contains 15 residues. The CDR3 nucleotides are TGTGCCAGCAGTTTGGGCGCCGGTCTAATTTCACCCCTCCACTTT. It is translated as CASSLGAGLISPLHF.

The chain is built from TRBV12-2 and TRBJ2-7; TRBD2 was called by the table and not checked on the DNA. TRBV12-2 is recorded as a pseudogene. The CDR3 loop spans 17 amino acids. As DNA, the CDR3 is TGTGCAAGTCGCTTAGCCCACAGGGAGGGTTCTACCTACGAGCAGTACTTC. It yields the protein CASRLAHREGSTYEQYF.

V gene TRBV19 combines with J gene TRBJ1-4; tentative D call: TRBD1 (6 bases). Germline V lookup: CDR1 LNHDA, CDR2 SQIVND (reference sequence). The CDR3 is made up of 15 amino acids. Trimming shortened V by 9 bases and J by 4 bases, and 18 bases separated the two germline ends. CDR3 sequence: CASNEVGAFNEKLFF. The CDR3 region has the DNA TGTGCCAGCAACGAGGTGGGGGCCTTTAATGAAAAACTGTTTTTT.

In this sample, this clone turned up many times. This rearrangement joins TRBV7-6 to TRBJ1-1; TRBD1 might be the D (5 bases). Germline V lookup: CDR1 SGHVS, CDR2 FNYEAQ. CDR3 size: 19 residues. Between the trimmed V and J ends, which lost 0 bases and 4 bases, there was a span of 24 bases. The CDR3 DNA is TGTGCCAGCAGCTTAGCGCGGAGCGACATTGGGCGGAGGGGCACTGAAGCTTTCTTT. Translation: CASSLARSDIGRRGTEAFF.

The gene calls are TRBV5-4 and TRBJ2-7; TRBD1 agrees at 7 bases. This CDR3 is 13 amino acids long. Germline V lookup: CDR1 SGHNT, CDR2 YYREEE (reference sequence). V lost 2 bases, J lost 4 bases, and 3 bases stayed unmatched. For the CDR3, the DNA is TGTGCCAGCAGCTTCCAGGGGGTGTACGAGCAGTACTTC. Its protein is CASSFQGVYEQYF.

This chain connects TRBV21-1 to TRBJ1-5; TRBD1 is the table's D call, not checked against the DNA. TRBV21-1 is an annotated pseudogene. The CDR3 length is 19 residues. The CDR3: CASSKIPRGTGGVNQPQHF. CDR3 nucleotides: TGTGCCAGCAGCAAAATCCCGAGGGGCACAGGGGGCGTGAATCAGCCCCAGCATTTT.

The gene calls are TRBV6-1 and TRBJ1-6; TRBD1 aligns across 7 bases. CDR3 length: 15 amino acids. With 3 bases clipped from V and 10 bases from J, the junction kept 9 bases outside the gene matches. Germline values: CDR1 MNHNS, CDR2 SASEGT. As DNA, the CDR3 is TGTGCCAGCAGTGACCCGGGACAGCCTCAGTCACCCCTCCACTTT. Protein sequence: CASSDPGQPQSPLHF.

This sequence joins TRBV3-1 (or the pseudogene TRBV3-2) and TRBJ2-5; 10 nucleotides agree with TRBD2. Germline assignment: CDR1 LGHDT and CDR2 YNNKEL (reference sequence). The V gene end was trimmed by 0 bases and the J gene end by 9 bases; junction bases not matched to a gene: 4. This CDR3 contains 14 residues. CDR3 loop: CASSQEISGRPQYF. CDR3 nucleotides: TGTGCCAGCAGCCAAGAGATTAGCGGGAGGCCCCAGTACTTC.

The CDR3 loop is CASSGQSNTGELFF. The CDR3 coding sequence is TGTGCCAGCAGCGGACAGTCGAACACCGGGGAGCTGTTTTTT. The V call is TRBV11-2, the J call TRBJ2-2; a possible D gene is TRBD1 (6 bases). The germline gives CDR1 SGHAT, CDR2 FQNNGV. V was cut by 5 bases and J by 0 bases, with 7 bases left in between. The CDR3 covers 14 residues.

This clone appeared a single time. The chain employs TRBV6-2 or TRBV6-3 and TRBJ2-2; TRBD2 is a possible D gene (6 bases). The V gene's germline CDR1 is MNHEY and CDR2 SVGEGT. Deletions cut 2 bases from V and 4 bases from J, with 11 bases between. This CDR3 is 15 amino acids long. In DNA, the CDR3 is TGTGCCAGCAGTTACCCGGGAGATGCCACCGGGGAGCTGTTTTTT. It encodes CASSYPGDATGELFF.